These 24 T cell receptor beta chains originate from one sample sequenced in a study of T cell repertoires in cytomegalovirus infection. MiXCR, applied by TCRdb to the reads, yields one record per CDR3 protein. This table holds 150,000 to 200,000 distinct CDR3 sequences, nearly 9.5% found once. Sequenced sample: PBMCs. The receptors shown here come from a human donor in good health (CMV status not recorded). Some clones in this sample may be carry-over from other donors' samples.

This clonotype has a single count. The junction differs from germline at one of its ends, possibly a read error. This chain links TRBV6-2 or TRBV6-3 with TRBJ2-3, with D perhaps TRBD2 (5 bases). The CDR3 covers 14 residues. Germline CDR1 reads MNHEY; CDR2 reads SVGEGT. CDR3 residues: CARSPRGQGDTQYF. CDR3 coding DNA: TGTGCCCGCAGCCCCCGAGGGCAAGGAGATACGCAGTATTTT.

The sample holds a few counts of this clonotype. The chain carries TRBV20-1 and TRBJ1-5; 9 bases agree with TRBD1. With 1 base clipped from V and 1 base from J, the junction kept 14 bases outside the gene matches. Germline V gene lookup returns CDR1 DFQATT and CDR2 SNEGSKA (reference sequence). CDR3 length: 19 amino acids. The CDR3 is CSARGEGGQGFRSNQPQHF. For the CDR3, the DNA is TGCAGTGCTAGAGGGGAGGGTGGACAGGGGTTTAGGAGCAATCAGCCCCAGCATTTT.

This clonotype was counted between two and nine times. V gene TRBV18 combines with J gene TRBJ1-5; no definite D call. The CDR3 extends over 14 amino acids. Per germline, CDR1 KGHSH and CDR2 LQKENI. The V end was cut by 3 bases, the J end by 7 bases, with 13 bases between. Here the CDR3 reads CASSPGVSSQPQHF. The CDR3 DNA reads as TGTGCCAGCTCACCCGGGGTTTCTAGCCAGCCCCAGCATTTT.

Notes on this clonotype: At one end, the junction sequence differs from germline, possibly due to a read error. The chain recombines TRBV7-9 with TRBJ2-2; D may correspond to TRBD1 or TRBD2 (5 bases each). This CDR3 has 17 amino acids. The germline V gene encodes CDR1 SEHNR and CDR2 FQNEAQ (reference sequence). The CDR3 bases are TGTGCCAGCAGCCGGTTTGAATCCGGGACGAACACCGGGGAGCTTTTTTTT. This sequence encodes CASSRFESGTNTGELFF.

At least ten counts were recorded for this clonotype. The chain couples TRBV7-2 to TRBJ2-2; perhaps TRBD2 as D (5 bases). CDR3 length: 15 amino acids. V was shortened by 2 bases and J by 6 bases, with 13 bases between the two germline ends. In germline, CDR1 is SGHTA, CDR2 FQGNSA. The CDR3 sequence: CASSLLGPSPGELFF. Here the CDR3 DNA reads TGTGCCAGCAGCTTACTAGGGCCTAGCCCCGGGGAGCTGTTTTTT.

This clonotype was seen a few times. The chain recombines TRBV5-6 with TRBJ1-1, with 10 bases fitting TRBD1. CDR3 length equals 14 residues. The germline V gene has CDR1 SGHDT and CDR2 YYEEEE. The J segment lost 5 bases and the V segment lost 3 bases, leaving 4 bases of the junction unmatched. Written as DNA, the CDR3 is TGTGCCAGCAGCTCTGACAGGGGGCGGACTGAAGCTTTCTTT. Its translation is CASSSDRGRTEAFF.

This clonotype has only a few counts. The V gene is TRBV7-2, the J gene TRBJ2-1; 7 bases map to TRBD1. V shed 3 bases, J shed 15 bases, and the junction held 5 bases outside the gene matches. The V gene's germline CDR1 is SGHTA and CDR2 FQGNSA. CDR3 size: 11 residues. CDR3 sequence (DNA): TGTGCCAGCAGCTTGACAGGGAGAATGTTCTTC. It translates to CASSLTGRMFF.

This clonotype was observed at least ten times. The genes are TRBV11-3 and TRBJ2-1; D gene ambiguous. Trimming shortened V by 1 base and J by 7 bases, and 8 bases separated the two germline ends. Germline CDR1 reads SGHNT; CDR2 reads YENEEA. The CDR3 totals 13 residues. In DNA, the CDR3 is TGTGCCAGCAGCTTAGTTGCGACGAATGAGCAGTTCTTC. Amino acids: CASSLVATNEQFF.

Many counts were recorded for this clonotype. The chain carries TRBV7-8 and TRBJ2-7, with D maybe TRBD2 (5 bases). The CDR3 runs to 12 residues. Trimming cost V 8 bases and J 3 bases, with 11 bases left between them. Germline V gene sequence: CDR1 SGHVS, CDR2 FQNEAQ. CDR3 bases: TGTGCCAGCGGGAGATCGGGCTACGAGCAGTACTTC. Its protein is CASGRSGYEQYF. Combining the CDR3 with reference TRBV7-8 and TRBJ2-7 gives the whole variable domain GAGVSQSPRYKVAKRGQDVALRCDPISGHVSLFWYQQALGQGPEFLTYFQNEAQLDKSGLPSDRFFAERPEGSVSTLKIQRTQQEDSAVYLCASGRSGYEQYFGPGTRLTVT.

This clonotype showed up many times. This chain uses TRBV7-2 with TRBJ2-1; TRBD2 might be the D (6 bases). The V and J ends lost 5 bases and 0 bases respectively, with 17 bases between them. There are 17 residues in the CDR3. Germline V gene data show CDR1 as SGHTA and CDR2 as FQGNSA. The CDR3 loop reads CASSLRPRGSSYNEQFF. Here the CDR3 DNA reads TGTGCCAGCAGCCTCCGACCCCGGGGGAGCTCCTACAATGAGCAGTTCTTC.

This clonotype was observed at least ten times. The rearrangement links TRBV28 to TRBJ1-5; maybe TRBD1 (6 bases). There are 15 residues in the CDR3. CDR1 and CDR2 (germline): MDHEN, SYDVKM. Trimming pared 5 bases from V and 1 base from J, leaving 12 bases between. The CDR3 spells CASSRNRVSNQPQHF. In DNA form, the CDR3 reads TGTGCCAGCAGTCGGAACAGGGTCAGCAATCAGCCCCAGCATTTT.

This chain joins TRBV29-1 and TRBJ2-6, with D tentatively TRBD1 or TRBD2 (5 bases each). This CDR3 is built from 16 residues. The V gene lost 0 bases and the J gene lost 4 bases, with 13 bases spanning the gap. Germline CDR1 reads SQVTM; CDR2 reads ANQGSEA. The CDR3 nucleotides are TGCAGCGTTGAAGAATACGGGGCGCAAGGGGCCAACGTCCTGACTTTC. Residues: CSVEEYGAQGANVLTF. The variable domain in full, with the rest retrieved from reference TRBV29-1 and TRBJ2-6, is SAVISQKPSRDICQRGTSLTIQCQVDSQVTMMFWYRQQPGQSLTLIATANQGSEATYESGFVIDKFPISRPNLTFSTLTVSNMSPEDSSIYLCSVEEYGAQGANVLTFGAGSRLTVL.

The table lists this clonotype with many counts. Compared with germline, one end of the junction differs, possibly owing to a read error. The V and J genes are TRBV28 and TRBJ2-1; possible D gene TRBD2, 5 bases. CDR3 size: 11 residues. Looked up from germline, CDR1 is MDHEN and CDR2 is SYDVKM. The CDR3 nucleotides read TGTGCCAGCAGTTCCCGACTACTTTTGTCCTTC. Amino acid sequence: CASSSRLLLSF.

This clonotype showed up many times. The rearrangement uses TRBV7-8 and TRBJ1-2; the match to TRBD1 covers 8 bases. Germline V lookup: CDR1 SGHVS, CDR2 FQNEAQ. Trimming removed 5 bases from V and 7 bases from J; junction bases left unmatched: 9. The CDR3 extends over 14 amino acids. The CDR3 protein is CASSTHGTGLGYTF. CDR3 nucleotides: TGTGCCAGCAGCACGCACGGGACAGGTCTTGGCTACACCTTC.

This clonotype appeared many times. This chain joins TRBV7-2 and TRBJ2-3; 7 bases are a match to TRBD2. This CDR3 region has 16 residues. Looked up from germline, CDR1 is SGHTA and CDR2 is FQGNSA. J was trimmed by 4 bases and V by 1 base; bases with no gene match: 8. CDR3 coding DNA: TGTGCCAGCAGCTTAGAGGAGCGGGGATACGCAGATACGCAGTATTTT. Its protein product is CASSLEERGYADTQYF.

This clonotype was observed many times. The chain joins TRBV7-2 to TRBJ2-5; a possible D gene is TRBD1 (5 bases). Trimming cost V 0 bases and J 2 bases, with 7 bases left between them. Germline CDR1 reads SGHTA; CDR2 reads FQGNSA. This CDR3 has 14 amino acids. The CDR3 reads CASSLAHRQETQYF. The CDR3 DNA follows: TGTGCCAGCAGCTTAGCGCACAGGCAAGAGACCCAGTACTTC.

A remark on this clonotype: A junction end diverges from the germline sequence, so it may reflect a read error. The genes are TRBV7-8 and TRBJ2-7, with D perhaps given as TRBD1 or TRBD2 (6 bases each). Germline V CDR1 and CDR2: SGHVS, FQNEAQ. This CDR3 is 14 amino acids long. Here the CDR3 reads CASSSGGLPYAQYF. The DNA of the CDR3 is TGTGCCAGCAGCTCCGGGGGCTTGCCCTACGCGCAGTACTTC.

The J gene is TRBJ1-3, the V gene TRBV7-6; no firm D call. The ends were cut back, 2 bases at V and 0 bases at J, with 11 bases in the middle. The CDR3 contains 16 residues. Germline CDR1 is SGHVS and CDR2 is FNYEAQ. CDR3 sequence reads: CASSLSGQFSGNTIYF. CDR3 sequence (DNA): TGTGCCAGCAGCTTAAGCGGCCAATTCTCTGGAAACACCATATATTTT.

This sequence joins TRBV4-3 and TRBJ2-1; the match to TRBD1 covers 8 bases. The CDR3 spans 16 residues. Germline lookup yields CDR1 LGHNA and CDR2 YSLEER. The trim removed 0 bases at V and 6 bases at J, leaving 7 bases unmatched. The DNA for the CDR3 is TGCGCCAGCAGCCAAGATTTGCGGACAGGGACCAATGAGCAGTTCTTC. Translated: CASSQDLRTGTNEQFF.

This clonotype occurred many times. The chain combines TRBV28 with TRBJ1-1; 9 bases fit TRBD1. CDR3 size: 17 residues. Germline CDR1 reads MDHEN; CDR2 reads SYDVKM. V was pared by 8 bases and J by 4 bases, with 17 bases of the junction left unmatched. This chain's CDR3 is CASYRRPGTGFGTEAFF. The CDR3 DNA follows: TGTGCCAGCTATAGGCGTCCCGGGACAGGGTTTGGCACTGAAGCTTTCTTT.

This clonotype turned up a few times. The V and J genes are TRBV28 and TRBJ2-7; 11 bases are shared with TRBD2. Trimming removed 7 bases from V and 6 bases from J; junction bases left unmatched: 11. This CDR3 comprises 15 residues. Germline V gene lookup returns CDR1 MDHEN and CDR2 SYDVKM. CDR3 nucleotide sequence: TGTGCCAGCAAAAGGGTCCTAGCGGGAGGCTCCGAGCAGTACTTC. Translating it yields CASKRVLAGGSEQYF.

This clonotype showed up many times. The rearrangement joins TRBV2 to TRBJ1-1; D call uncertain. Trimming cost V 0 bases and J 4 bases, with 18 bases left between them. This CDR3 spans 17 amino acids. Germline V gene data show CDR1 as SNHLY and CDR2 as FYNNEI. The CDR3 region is CASSEALGVGVVTEAFF. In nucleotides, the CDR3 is TGTGCCAGCAGTGAAGCGCTCGGGGTGGGTGTGGTCACTGAAGCTTTCTTT.

CDR3 amino acids: CASSLLAGTGELFF. The CDR3 DNA reads TGTGCCAGCAGCTTACTAGCGGGCACCGGGGAGCTGTTTTTT. V usage is TRBV7-9 and J usage is TRBJ2-2; 8 bases fit TRBD2. The germline V gene has CDR1 SEHNR and CDR2 FQNEAQ (reference sequence). The V gene end was trimmed by 2 bases and the J gene end by 4 bases; junction bases not matched to a gene: 0. The CDR3 runs 14 residues.

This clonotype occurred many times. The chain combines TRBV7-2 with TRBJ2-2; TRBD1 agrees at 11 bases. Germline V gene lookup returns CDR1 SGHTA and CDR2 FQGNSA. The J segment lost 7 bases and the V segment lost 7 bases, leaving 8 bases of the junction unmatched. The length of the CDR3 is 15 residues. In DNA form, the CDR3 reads TGTGCCAGCACCCGGACAGGGGGCGTTATCGGGGAGCTGTTTTTT. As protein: CASTRTGGVIGELFF.